The source of this T cell receptor (beta chain) is a study of T cell repertoires in cytomegalovirus infection. One entry per CDR3 protein, called by TCRdb with MiXCR from the reads. The sample shows approximately 1,000,000 distinct CDR3 sequences, 31% of them seen only once. Concerning this clonotype itself: What it binds is not known.

Trimming pared 0 bases from V and 1 base from J, leaving 6 bases between. The CDR3 is 14 residues long. The germline V gene has CDR1 LGHDT and CDR2 YNNKEL (reference sequence). This sequence originates from a human donor in good health (CMV status not recorded). Some clones in this sample may be carry-over from other donors' samples. The sequencing here drew on cultured CD8+ T cells from PBMCs, taken from culture after CMV antigen stimulation. The chain has TRBV3-1 and TRBJ1-1; D is undetermined. This CDR3 reads CASSQDPRNTEAFF. The CDR3 DNA reads TGTGCCAGCAGCCAAGACCCCAGGAACACTGAAGCTTTCTTT.